These T cell receptor beta chains were read from a single sample in a study of blood T cells in healthy people across ages. TCRdb reprocessed the 5' RACE reads with MiXCR, giving one entry per CDR3 protein. The sample gives approximately 770,000 distinct CDR3 sequences, 58% of which show up once; 20% to 25% is in the top ten. Specimen: blood. The receptors were gathered from a man aged 30 to 45 in good health. The CDR3 runs from the conserved cysteine through the conserved F or W. The D gene is left open where the match is weak. Size tells how often a clone was seen (once, few, many) or the class of an expanded clone, and some rows leave it out.

j_call v_call clone_size d_call cdr3_aa
TRBJ1-4 TRBV19 - TRBD1 CASRRTGGGSWKLFF
TRBJ2-6 TRBV20-1 - - CSAPRQVTGANVPTF
TRBJ1-2 TRBV21-1 - - CASSWAGNYGYTF
- TRBV18 - - CASPPPSGSGETQYF
TRBJ1-5 TRBV27 - TRBD1 CASSPSTGESNQPQHF
TRBJ2-7 TRBV7-2 few TRBD2 CASSPVVGGPYEQYF
- TRBV7-9 few TRBD1 CASSLARAGGEDEQYF
TRBJ2-3 TRBV15 - - CATSSRATDTQYF
TRBJ2-7 TRBV12-3/TRBV12-4 few - CASSFFAGPSYEQYF
TRBJ2-1 TRBV12-5 - TRBD2 CASGGGSVNEQFF
TRBJ2-1 TRBV5-1 few - CASSLEGGGGRMQFF
TRBJ2-7 TRBV20-1 - - CSAFSARIPSYEQYF
TRBJ2-7 TRBV19 - TRBD1 CATSGTGQREQYF
TRBJ2-1 TRBV14 - - CASSRTGRANEQFF
TRBJ1-1 TRBV24-1 - - CATRAEAIWNTEAFF